A single sample is the source of the 13 T cell receptor beta chains below, sequenced in a study of blood T cell repertoires in COVID-19. Assay: immunoSEQ multiplex PCR; the TCRdb copy retains only in-frame clones and omits some. The table has about 95,000 clones, roughly 80% seen once. Sequencing was done on a sample of peripheral blood. These receptors all stem from a human donor in a cohort sampled during active COVID-19.

The count of this clone is one. This rearrangement joins TRBV4-1 to TRBJ2-3, with TRBD2 matching over 10 bases. J was trimmed by 5 bases and V by 1 base; bases with no gene match: 6. CDR1 and CDR2 (germline): MGHRA, YSYEKL. This CDR3 is 16 amino acids long. The chain's CDR3 is CASSQGRLAGVDTQYF. CDR3 nucleotides: TGCGCCAGCAGCCAAGGGAGGCTAGCGGGAGTAGATACGCAGTATTTT.

The chain's CDR3 is CASSSQGGLNQPQHF. The CDR3, as DNA: TGTGCCAGCAGCTCACAGGGGGGCCTCAATCAGCCCCAGCATTTT. The V gene is TRBV16, the J gene TRBJ1-5; TRBD1 matches 8 bases. CDR3 size: 15 residues. Germline lookup yields CDR1 KGHSY and CDR2 FQNENV. V shed 5 bases, J shed 3 bases, and the junction held 6 bases outside the gene matches.

This chain joins TRBV25-1 and TRBJ2-1, with TRBD1 matching 9 bases. Germline lookup yields CDR1 MGHDK and CDR2 SYGVNS. V shed 4 bases, J shed 5 bases, and the junction held 12 bases outside the gene matches. The CDR3 loop spans 17 amino acids. CDR3 protein: CASSGALGTGTHNEQFF. CDR3 coding DNA: TGTGCCAGCAGTGGAGCCTTAGGGACAGGGACCCACAATGAGCAGTTCTTC.

The DNA of the CDR3 is TGTGCCAGCAGTTACAGACGGACAGGAGAAGCTTTCTTT. This gives the protein CASSYRRTGEAFF. The chain is built from TRBV6-2 or TRBV6-3 and TRBJ1-1; 7 bases are shared with TRBD1. The germline gives CDR1 MNHEY, CDR2 SVGEGT. This CDR3 is 13 amino acids long. V lost 2 bases and J lost 8; bases outside the gene matches: 5.

V is TRBV12-3 or TRBV12-4 and J is TRBJ2-2; 9 bases align to TRBD1. The CDR3 runs 13 residues. The trim removed 5 bases at V and 6 bases at J, leaving 1 base unmatched. CDR3 residues: CASSRQGAGELFF. The CDR3 DNA follows: TGTGCCAGCAGTCGACAGGGGGCCGGGGAGCTGTTTTTT.

CDR3 protein: CATSTHRDSRYEQYF. In DNA, the CDR3 is TGTGCCACCAGCACACACCGGGACAGTCGCTACGAGCAGTACTTC. The chain recombines TRBV15 with TRBJ2-7, with 7 bases lining up with TRBD1. Germline V gene data show CDR1 as LNHNV and CDR2 as YYDKDF (reference sequence). The ends lost 4 bases at V and 3 bases at J; junction bases unmatched: 9. The length of the CDR3 is 15 residues.

The J gene is TRBJ2-7, the V gene TRBV18; the D gene is possibly TRBD1 (5 bases). In germline, CDR1 is KGHSH, CDR2 LQKENI. Trimming removed 1 base from V and 2 bases from J, with 18 bases in between. There are 17 residues in the CDR3. The CDR3 loop is CASSPLVLGVAPYEQYF. The CDR3 DNA reads TGTGCCAGCTCACCACTAGTTCTAGGGGTGGCCCCCTACGAGCAGTACTTC.

The chain links TRBV11-2 to TRBJ2-1; 7 bases map to TRBD2. This CDR3 has 14 residues. CDR1 and CDR2 (germline): SGHAT, FQNNGV. The V and J ends lost 2 bases and 7 bases, in that order; junction bases with no gene match: 5. CDR3: CASSLPTSRNEQFF. The CDR3 region has the DNA TGTGCCAGCAGCTTACCGACTAGCAGGAATGAGCAGTTCTTC.

V is TRBV13 and J is TRBJ2-7, with 10 bases that match TRBD1. The CDR3 extends over 13 amino acids. In germline, CDR1 is PRHDT, CDR2 FYEKMQ (reference sequence). The trim removed 6 bases at V and 6 bases at J, leaving 5 bases unmatched. CDR3 loop: CASRRTGGFEQYF. The CDR3, as DNA: TGTGCCAGCAGAAGGACAGGGGGTTTCGAGCAGTACTTC.

The CDR3 DNA follows: TGTGCCAGCAGTTTTATCGTAAACAGGGGGCGTTCGGATACGCAGTATTTT. This translates into CASSFIVNRGRSDTQYF. The V gene is TRBV28, the J gene TRBJ2-3, with TRBD1 identical over 9 bases. From germline, CDR1 is MDHEN and CDR2 SYDVKM. After removal of 3 bases from V and 6 bases from J, the junction contained 13 bases not matched to a gene. The CDR3 contains 17 residues.

The V call is TRBV3-1 (or the pseudogene TRBV3-2), the J call TRBJ1-6; TRBD1 is a possible D gene (5 bases). The length of the CDR3 is 13 residues. Looked up from germline, CDR1 is LGHDT and CDR2 is YNNKEL (reference sequence). V was shortened by 1 base and J by 9 bases, with 7 bases between the two germline ends. CDR3 coding DNA: TGTGCCAGCAGCCAAGTAGGGGTTTCACCCCTCCACTTT. Its protein is CASSQVGVSPLHF.

The V call is TRBV6-5, the J call TRBJ2-1; TRBD1 matches 9 bases. CDR1 and CDR2 (germline): MNHEY, SVGAGI. The trim removed 2 bases at V and 4 bases at J, leaving 3 bases unmatched. The CDR3 contains 15 residues. CDR3 region: CASSYAQGAYNEQFF. The CDR3 coding sequence is TGTGCCAGCAGTTACGCACAGGGGGCGTACAATGAGCAGTTCTTC.

V is TRBV7-9 and J is TRBJ1-6; possible D gene TRBD1, 5 bases. The CDR3 runs 13 residues. Trimming left V 6 bases short and J 8 bases short, with 11 bases between. The V gene's germline CDR1 is SEHNR and CDR2 FQNEAQ (reference sequence). Here the CDR3 reads CASRGGGDSPLHF. CDR3 in DNA: TGTGCCAGCAGAGGCGGGGGAGATTCACCCCTCCACTTT.